The sequence of this TCR beta chain was determined in a study of cytomegalovirus exposure and HLA in healthy donors. As for this clone: Its matching antigen is unknown.

The donors gave bone marrow, and they were healthy. General study results and limits: The presence/absence work took it that sequencing depth was about the same across donors.

Vbeta (60) and Jbeta (13) primers were used in the PCR. TCRdb keeps only in-frame clones here, not all; method: immunoSEQ multiplex PCR. The sample has about 200,000 clones, roughly 83% seen once. The CDR3 has 12 residues. Germline values: CDR1 ENHRY, CDR2 SYGVKD. Trimming shortened V by 8 bases and J by 1 base, and 8 bases separated the two germline ends. The material sequenced was PBMCs. This rearrangement joins TRBV10-3 to TRBJ1-1; unclear D gene. The TCR sequence derives from a male donor in good health and CMV-seropositive. This chain's CDR3 is CAIEFPNTEAFF. The DNA of the CDR3 is TGTGCCATCGAGTTTCCGAACACTGAAGCTTTCTTT.